A single sample is the source of the 19 T cell receptor beta chains below, sequenced in a study of blood T cell repertoires in COVID-19. Generated by immunoSEQ multiplex PCR, the TCRdb table keeps only in-frame clones and is missing some. In the table there are under 75,000 clones, approximately 80% of which are singletons. Material: peripheral blood. These receptors came from a man aged 55 to 70 with acute or convalescent COVID-19.

The chain carries TRBV29-1 and TRBJ2-2, with 9 bases aligning to TRBD1. CDR3 length: 15 amino acids. CDR1 SQVTM and CDR2 ANQGSEA come from the germline V gene. Germline trimming cut 6 bases from V and 9 bases from J; bases unmatched to any gene: 14. CDR3 bases: TGCAGCGTGGCTGTTGGACAGGGGATTAATTGGGAGCTGTTTTTT. It is translated as CSVAVGQGINWELFF.

The chain carries TRBV6-6 and TRBJ2-2; a possible D gene is TRBD1 (6 bases). The CDR3 is 15 residues long. The V end lost 6 bases, the J end lost 1 base, and 12 bases lay between the germline ends. Germline CDR1 and CDR2: MNHNY and SVGAGI (reference sequence). The CDR3 DNA reads TGTGCCAGCAGAGCCGGGACACTGAACACCGGGGAGCTGTTTTTT. As protein: CASRAGTLNTGELFF.

CDR3 DNA sequence: TGCGCCAGCAGCCAGCTAGTAGATAGCAGGGGAGCTTTCTTT. Translated, it gives CASSQLVDSRGAFF. The rearrangement uses TRBV4-1 and TRBJ1-1; a possible D gene is TRBD1 (6 bases). The CDR3 spans 14 residues. V gave up 3 bases and J gave up 10 bases, with 18 bases separating them. Per the germline V gene, CDR1 is MGHRA and CDR2 is YSYEKL.

The V and J genes are TRBV6-5 and TRBJ2-1, with 10 bases fitting TRBD2. Germline V gene data show CDR1 as MNHEY and CDR2 as SVGAGI. CDR3 length: 15 amino acids. V lost 4 bases, J lost 6 bases, and 6 bases stayed unmatched. The CDR3 protein is CASSLSGGAVNEQFF. The CDR3 bases are TGTGCCAGCAGTTTAAGCGGGGGGGCAGTCAATGAGCAGTTCTTC.

The CDR3 protein is CASSARRDTQYF. Here the CDR3 DNA reads TGTGCCAGTTCCGCCCGGAGGGATACGCAGTATTTT. This chain joins TRBV19 and TRBJ2-3, with D possibly matching TRBD2 (5 bases). Looked up from germline, CDR1 is LNHDA and CDR2 is SQIVND (reference sequence). CDR3 size: 12 residues. Trimming shortened V by 8 bases and J by 6 bases, and 12 bases separated the two germline ends.

The chain links TRBV2 to TRBJ2-7, with D tentatively TRBD1 (5 bases). In germline, CDR1 is SNHLY, CDR2 FYNNEI. The CDR3 has 11 residues. Trimming cost V 10 bases and J 5 bases, with 12 bases left between them. CDR3 protein: CATQGPHEQYF. The DNA for the CDR3 is TGTGCCACCCAGGGTCCCCACGAGCAGTACTTC.

This sequence joins TRBV3-1 (or the pseudogene TRBV3-2) and TRBJ1-6; D not resolved. Per the germline V gene, CDR1 is LGHDT and CDR2 is YNNKEL (reference sequence). The V end lost 0 bases, the J end lost 9 bases, and 9 bases lay between the germline ends. The CDR3 length is 14 residues. In DNA, the CDR3 is TGTGCCAGCAGCCAAGATAGGACTTCTTCACCCCTCCACTTT. Translated: CASSQDRTSSPLHF.

The V and J genes are TRBV13 and TRBJ1-1; 12 nucleotides line up with TRBD1. This CDR3 comprises 16 residues. Looked up from germline, CDR1 is PRHDT and CDR2 is FYEKMQ (reference sequence). The V segment lost 4 bases and the J segment 5 bases; nucleotides outside the gene matches: 8. CDR3 sequence: CASSSGDRGRLTEAFF. In DNA form, the CDR3 reads TGTGCCAGCAGCTCCGGGGACAGGGGGCGTCTGACTGAAGCTTTCTTT.

The chain links TRBV10-3 to TRBJ2-3; a possible D gene is TRBD2 (5 bases). Trimming stripped 11 bases from V and 3 bases from J, with 15 bases between. The CDR3 runs 13 residues. From germline, CDR1 is ENHRY and CDR2 SYGVKD. In DNA form, the CDR3 reads TGTGCCTCCGGGGAAGGGATGACAGATACGCAGTATTTT. Encoded protein: CASGEGMTDTQYF.

This clone was found a few times. This rearrangement joins TRBV6-1 to TRBJ1-1, with a tentative D call TRBD1 (5 bases). The CDR3 consists of 12 residues. Trimming cost V 2 bases and J 8 bases, with 9 bases left between them. The germline CDR1 and CDR2 sequences are MNHNS and SASEGT. CDR3 DNA: TGTGCCAGCAGTGAAATGCAGGGAGAAGCTTTCTTT. Protein: CASSEMQGEAFF.

The V call is TRBV18, the J call TRBJ2-1, with 9 positions matching TRBD2. The CDR3 consists of 17 residues. After removal of 3 bases from V and 0 bases from J, the junction contained 6 bases not matched to a gene. The germline gives CDR1 KGHSH, CDR2 LQKENI. DNA for the CDR3: TGTGCCAGCTCACCGTCTCTAGCGGGGAGCTCCTACAATGAGCAGTTCTTC. Amino acids: CASSPSLAGSSYNEQFF.

The chain combines TRBV13 with TRBJ2-3; 13 bases align to TRBD2. V was pared by 4 bases and J by 6 bases, with 13 bases of the junction left unmatched. Germline lookup yields CDR1 PRHDT and CDR2 FYEKMQ (reference sequence). The length of the CDR3 is 18 residues. In DNA, the CDR3 is TGTGCCAGCAGCTCAAGGACCGGACTAGCGGGGGCCCAGGATACGCAGTATTTT. Protein sequence: CASSSRTGLAGAQDTQYF.

The genes are TRBV5-4 and TRBJ2-5; D remains ambiguous. The CDR3 consists of 12 residues. V was cut by 0 bases and J by 6 bases, with 6 bases left in between. Germline assignment: CDR1 SGHNT and CDR2 YYREEE (reference sequence). CDR3 sequence (DNA): TGTGCCAGCAGCTTGGATTGGCAGACCCAGTACTTC. Translation: CASSLDWQTQYF.

CDR3 sequence: CATSTGRGNSPLHF. For the CDR3, the DNA is TGTGCCACCAGCACCGGCAGGGGTAATTCACCCCTCCACTTT. The genes are TRBV15 and TRBJ1-6; D might be TRBD1 (6 bases). The germline V gene encodes CDR1 LNHNV and CDR2 YYDKDF (reference sequence). The V gene lost 4 bases and the J gene lost 6 bases, with 10 bases spanning the gap. This CDR3 spans 14 amino acids. The full variable domain, rest sourced from reference TRBV15 and TRBJ1-6, is DAMVIQNPRYQVTQFGKPVTLSCSQTLNHNVMYWYQQKSSQAPKLLFHYYDKDFNNEADTPDNFQSRRPNTSFCFLDIRSPGLGDTAMYLCATSTGRGNSPLHFGNGTRLTVT.

The chain links TRBV7-9 to TRBJ1-1, with TRBD1 as a possible D gene (5 bases). The CDR3 extends over 15 amino acids. Germline V gene data show CDR1 as SEHNR and CDR2 as FQNEAQ (reference sequence). V was clipped by 4 bases and J by 0 bases, with 12 bases between them. As DNA, the CDR3 is TGTGCCAGCAGCTCCCTAGGGGCGATGAACACTGAAGCTTTCTTT. Encoded protein: CASSSLGAMNTEAFF.

The chain recombines TRBV30 with TRBJ1-1; D is undetermined. CDR1 and CDR2 (germline): GTSNPN, SVGIG (reference sequence). Trimming removed 0 bases at V and 6 bases at J, with 8 bases between. The CDR3 spans 12 residues. The CDR3 here is CAWSVERAEAFF. CDR3 sequence (DNA): TGTGCCTGGAGTGTTGAGAGGGCTGAAGCTTTCTTT.

V gene TRBV19 combines with J gene TRBJ1-1; no clear D gene. CDR1 and CDR2 from the germline V gene are LNHDA and SQIVND (reference sequence). Trimming pared 0 bases from V and 2 bases from J, leaving 13 bases between. The CDR3 totals 16 residues. The CDR3 DNA reads as TGTGCCAGTAGTATAGATGCTATTGGACTCAACACTGAAGCTTTCTTT. Encoded protein: CASSIDAIGLNTEAFF.

As DNA, the CDR3 is TGTGCCAGCGGCCGGACAGGAAGGACTGAAGCTTTCTTT. It translates to CASGRTGRTEAFF. V and J are TRBV12-3 or TRBV12-4 and TRBJ1-1; TRBD1 aligns across 7 bases. The junction had 8 bases not matched to a gene; V was cut back by 8 bases and J by 5 bases. The CDR3 is 13 amino acids.

The V and J genes are TRBV28 and TRBJ1-2, with D possibly matching TRBD1 (5 bases). The CDR3 runs 11 residues. Germline-derived CDR1 and CDR2 are MDHEN and SYDVKM. CDR3 amino acids: CGTSSNYGYTF. CDR3 DNA sequence: TGTGGGACAAGCTCTAACTATGGCTACACCTTC.